The 18 T cell receptor beta chains listed next were all sequenced from one sample in a study of control samples from healthy donors and cancer patients. Assay: immunoSEQ multiplex PCR; the TCRdb copy retains only in-frame clones and omits some. The profile shows 140,000 or so clones, about nine tenths of them singletons. The source material was blood. These receptor sequences come from a man in his thirties or forties in good health.

This chain uses TRBV11-3 with TRBJ2-7; D gene unclear. CDR3 length equals 14 residues. Germline V gene data show CDR1 as SGHNT and CDR2 as YENEEA. V lost 5 bases to trimming and J lost 1 base, with 12 bases between them. The CDR3 is CASSRNLGSYEQYF. CDR3 nucleotides: TGTGCCAGCAGCCGGAACCTGGGGTCCTACGAGCAGTACTTC.

This chain uses TRBV18 with TRBJ1-2, with D hard to call. Looked up from germline, CDR1 is KGHSH and CDR2 is LQKENI. The V end was cut by 1 base, the J end by 2 bases, with 8 bases between. The CDR3 runs to 14 residues. The chain's CDR3 is CASSPRAGNYGYTF. In DNA form, the CDR3 reads TGTGCCAGCTCACCACGGGCGGGGAACTATGGCTACACCTTC.

V usage is TRBV24-1 and J usage is TRBJ2-2, with 12 bases matching TRBD1. Germline V CDR1 and CDR2: KGHDR, SFDVKD. This CDR3 comprises 17 residues. V lost 3 bases, J lost 4 bases, and 5 bases stayed unmatched. CDR3 nucleotides: TGTGCCACCAGTGATCAGTGGGACAGGGGGCTCACCGGGGAGCTGTTTTTT. Encoded protein: CATSDQWDRGLTGELFF.

The gene calls are TRBV18 and TRBJ2-3, with TRBD2 matching over 10 bases. Germline V gene lookup returns CDR1 KGHSH and CDR2 LQKENI. This CDR3 is 17 amino acids long. The junction had 8 bases not matched to a gene; V was cut back by 3 bases and J by 2 bases. CDR3 nucleotide sequence: TGTGCCAGCTCACCCCGGGATAGCGGGGGGACCACAGATACGCAGTATTTT. Protein sequence: CASSPRDSGGTTDTQYF.

This chain joins TRBV7-6 and TRBJ2-7; the D gene is possibly TRBD2 (5 bases). The V gene lost 5 bases and the J gene lost 3 bases, with 17 bases spanning the gap. Germline CDR1 is SGHVS and CDR2 is FNYEAQ. The CDR3 sequence is 15 residues long. The CDR3 protein is CASSPERVGCYEQYF. CDR3 in DNA: TGTGCCAGCAGCCCGGAGAGGGTGGGTTGCTACGAGCAGTACTTC.

The rearrangement links TRBV5-5 to TRBJ2-2; the match to TRBD2 covers 11 bases. In germline, CDR1 is SGHKS, CDR2 YYEKEE (reference sequence). There are 17 residues in the CDR3. After removal of 4 bases from V and 1 base from J, the junction contained 6 bases not matched to a gene. In DNA form, the CDR3 reads TGTGCCAGCAGCCGTAGCGGGAGGGCCTTGAACACCGGGGAGCTGTTTTTT. This codes for CASSRSGRALNTGELFF. The full variable domain, with the rest looked up from reference TRBV5-5 and TRBJ2-2, is DAGVTQSPTHLIKTRGQQVTLRCSPISGHKSVSWYQQVLGQGPQFIFQYYEKEERGRGNFPDRFSARQFPNYSSELNVNALLLGDSALYLCASSRSGRALNTGELFFGEGSRLTVL.

The gene calls are TRBV7-9 and TRBJ2-5; 7 positions agree with TRBD2. J was trimmed by 2 bases and V by 3 bases; bases with no gene match: 9. From germline, CDR1 is SEHNR and CDR2 FQNEAQ (reference sequence). The CDR3 consists of 16 residues. The CDR3 loop is CASSLGPGLGQETQYF. The CDR3 DNA reads TGTGCCAGCAGCTTGGGGCCTGGACTAGGACAAGAGACCCAGTACTTC.

This clone was seen a single time. The chain links TRBV11-3 to TRBJ2-5; TRBD1 is a possible D gene (5 bases). CDR1 and CDR2 from the germline V gene are SGHNT and YENEEA. V dropped 2 bases and J dropped 5 bases, with 12 bases sitting between them. The CDR3 sequence is 14 residues long. CDR3 loop: CASSLSTGRETQYF. CDR3 nucleotides: TGTGCCAGCAGCTTATCTACAGGACGGGAGACCCAGTACTTC.

The chain is built from TRBV6-2 or TRBV6-3 and TRBJ2-2, with D hard to call. Trimming cost V 4 bases and J 5 bases, with 11 bases left between them. This CDR3 has 14 amino acids. CDR1 MNHEY and CDR2 SVGEGT come from the germline V gene. CDR3 bases: TGTGCCAGCAGTTTATTTCATGGAACCGGGGAGCTGTTTTTT. Its protein is CASSLFHGTGELFF.

This clone was observed a handful of times. This chain uses TRBV6-5 with TRBJ1-6; 8 bases are shared with TRBD1. Germline V gives CDR1 MNHEY, CDR2 SVGAGI. The CDR3 is made up of 14 amino acids. V trimming: 6 bases; J trimming: 7 bases; junction bases outside the gene matches: 5. The CDR3 is CASSPGQENSPLHF. CDR3 bases: TGTGCCAGCAGCCCGGGACAGGAAAATTCACCCCTCCACTTT.

The chain recombines TRBV27 with TRBJ1-1; D might be TRBD1 (6 bases). Looked up from germline, CDR1 is MNHEY and CDR2 is SMNVEV (reference sequence). This CDR3 is 13 amino acids long. Trimming pared 3 bases from V and 4 bases from J, leaving 9 bases between. The DNA of the CDR3 is TGTGCCAGCAGTTTCGGCAGGGGCACTGAAGCTTTCTTT. This gives the protein CASSFGRGTEAFF.

V usage is TRBV27 and J usage is TRBJ1-2, with 8 bases lining up with TRBD1. The CDR3 is 16 residues long. With V trimmed by 4 bases and J by 5 bases, 12 bases remained unmatched. Germline V gene data show CDR1 as MNHEY and CDR2 as SMNVEV (reference sequence). The CDR3 DNA reads as TGTGCCAGCAGTTCGACGGACAGGGCCACGGTTTATGGCTACACCTTC. Translated, it gives CASSSTDRATVYGYTF.

This chain connects TRBV7-2 to TRBJ2-2; possible D gene TRBD2, 5 bases. This CDR3 spans 14 amino acids. V lost 1 base and J lost 6, with 9 bases in between. CDR1 is SGHTA and CDR2 is FQGNSA in the germline V gene. CDR3: CASSLETRSGELFF. Here the CDR3 DNA reads TGTGCCAGCAGCTTAGAAACTAGGTCCGGGGAGCTGTTTTTT.

The V gene is TRBV7-2, the J gene TRBJ2-3; TRBD2 aligns across 9 bases. V gave up 1 base and J gave up 4 bases; unmatched junction bases: 6. The CDR3 sequence is 16 residues long. Germline V gene data show CDR1 as SGHTA and CDR2 as FQGNSA. The CDR3 loop is CASSLGASGTADTQYF. CDR3 DNA: TGTGCCAGCAGCTTAGGGGCTAGCGGGACTGCAGATACGCAGTATTTT.

The gene calls are TRBV6-1 and TRBJ2-5, with D tentatively TRBD1 (6 bases). This CDR3 spans 15 amino acids. Trimming removed 3 bases from V and 5 bases from J, with 16 bases in between. Germline assignment: CDR1 MNHNS and CDR2 SASEGT. The CDR3 sequence is CASSEAPTGLETQYF. Written as DNA, the CDR3 is TGTGCCAGCAGTGAGGCGCCAACAGGGTTGGAGACCCAGTACTTC.

The chain links TRBV5-1 to TRBJ1-2; 8 positions match TRBD1. V was pared by 0 bases and J by 5 bases, with 6 bases of the junction left unmatched. CDR3 length: 15 residues. The germline V gene has CDR1 SGHRS and CDR2 YFSETQ. CDR3 region: CASSLAAGGAYGYTF. CDR3 DNA: TGCGCCAGCAGCTTGGCGGCAGGGGGCGCGTATGGCTACACCTTC.

This chain links TRBV19 with TRBJ2-7; TRBD2 matches at 7 bases. V shed 8 bases and J 4 bases; nucleotides not matched to a gene: 8. The CDR3 runs 13 residues. The V gene's germline CDR1 is LNHDA and CDR2 SQIVND (reference sequence). The CDR3 region is CASAAGEGYEQYF. As DNA, the CDR3 is TGTGCCAGTGCGGCGGGAGAGGGGTACGAGCAGTACTTC.

This clone was recorded a few times. The rearrangement uses TRBV2 and TRBJ2-5; 14 bases match TRBD2. The CDR3 totals 16 residues. V gave up 6 bases and J gave up 0 bases; unmatched junction bases: 3. Germline loops: CDR1 SNHLY, CDR2 FYNNEI. The CDR3 nucleotides are TGTGCCAGCAGGAAGGGACTAGCGGGAGACCAAGAGACCCAGTACTTC. Amino acid sequence: CASRKGLAGDQETQYF.